This T cell receptor beta chain originates from a study of blood T cells in healthy people across ages (dated by TCRdb to between 2014 and 2017). Study-level background: In model experiments, template switching captured roughly one uniquely barcoded TCR beta cDNA molecule for every two T cells. For two donors (one aged 18 to 29 and one aged 80 or older), the study analyzed two additional independent replicas of 1 million unique cDNA reads from the same blood draw. To avoid experimental bias, donors of different ages were distributed randomly across sequencing lanes. The donors were split into four age groups: young (average 16 years), middle-aged (about 40), aged (over 55) and long-lived (approximately 80). Age-related changes in TCR beta repertoire diversity were measured in the study by deep sequencing normalized with unique cDNA molecular identifiers.

The roughly 38 donors, aged roughly 6 to 90 years, were systemically healthy Caucasian individuals from Russia. Approximately 9.3 milliliters of peripheral blood were drawn from each donor into EDTA-treated Vacutainer tubes. Ficoll-Paque density-gradient centrifugation was used to isolate PBMCs, with at least 6.5 million per sample. Trizol reagent was used to extract total RNA from the PBMCs, yielding at least 6 micrograms per sample. For every donor, flow cytometry on a PBMC aliquot measured the percentage of naive CD45RAhigh/CD27high T cells. Library preparation used 5' RACE. The sequencing machine was an Illumina HiSeq 2500. The second PCR ran for about 7 to 11 cycles and used a J-beta primer mix along with a sample-barcoded 5' primer. A template-switch 5' adaptor carrying 12 random nucleotides introduced a unique molecular identifier onto each TCR beta cDNA molecule. At least 2.5 million CDR3-containing paired-end reads were obtained from each sample. All of the RNA was converted into first-strand cDNA using the Mint cDNA synthesis kit, with a TRBC-specific oligonucleotide serving as the primer. Following uracil-DNA glycosylase treatment, a first 18-cycle PCR with universal primers M1SS and BC2_uni_R was performed on all cDNA. In the authors' own workflow: Each sample was normalized by randomly selecting 1 million high-quality reads, each carrying a distinct molecular identifier. Reads with shared molecular identifiers were discarded instead of being binned into consensus sequences. MiTCR, run with a Q25 quality threshold and the strictest error-elimination algorithm, handled CDR3 identification, clonotype clustering and error correction. A nonparametric unseen species model with Euler transformation was used to estimate a lower bound on total TCR beta diversity. TCRdb reanalyzed the raw reads on its own, using fastp at Q25 for trimming and MiXCR for clone calling, and kept in-frame beta chains. Identical CDR3 proteins give one entry, which carries the most common genes and DNA. The authors' filters were not applied to this entry. Counted in this sample were some 900,000 distinct CDR3 sequences; 25% to 35% of them appeared once. The top ten clones comprise 17% of the sample.

Findings and caveats that apply to the study as a whole: Compared with the aged group, more naive CD4+ T cells, fewer expanded clones and increased TCR diversity were shown by the long-lived group, suggesting age selection. Because profiling used bulk unsorted PBMCs, naive and antigen-experienced compartments could not be compared conclusively. Estimates of total diversity from one million sequenced T cells were regarded as lower bounds and underestimates. There was a strong correlation between observed TCR beta diversity and the percentage of naive T cells measured by flow cytometry. The CMV infection status of donors was not known, potentially confounding age-related changes in expanded clonotypes. As age increased, observed TCR beta diversity per million T cells dropped in a roughly linear way, and a significant reduction was already evident by age roughly 40.

Trimming accounts for 7 bases at V and 2 bases at J, while the number of junction bases matched to no gene is 10. Spanning cysteine to phenylalanine, the CDR3 consists of 16 amino acids. Of the read, only the CDR3 DNA is kept; its 48 bases are in frame from base 1. Reading the germline V gene gives CDR1 MNHEY and CDR2 SVGEGT. This clonotype was found many times. Its antigen remains undetermined. Qualities for individual bases were not recorded, and no much larger clone is one base off. The clonotype originates from an elderly woman in good health. Specimen: blood. The chain is encoded by TRBV6-2 or TRBV6-3 joined to TRBJ2-3; TRBD2 aligns with 9 central bases. The DNA is TGTGCCAGCACCCACCGCGGGGGGGTAGTCACAGATACGCAGTATTTT. Translated, this gives CASTHRGGVVTDTQYF.